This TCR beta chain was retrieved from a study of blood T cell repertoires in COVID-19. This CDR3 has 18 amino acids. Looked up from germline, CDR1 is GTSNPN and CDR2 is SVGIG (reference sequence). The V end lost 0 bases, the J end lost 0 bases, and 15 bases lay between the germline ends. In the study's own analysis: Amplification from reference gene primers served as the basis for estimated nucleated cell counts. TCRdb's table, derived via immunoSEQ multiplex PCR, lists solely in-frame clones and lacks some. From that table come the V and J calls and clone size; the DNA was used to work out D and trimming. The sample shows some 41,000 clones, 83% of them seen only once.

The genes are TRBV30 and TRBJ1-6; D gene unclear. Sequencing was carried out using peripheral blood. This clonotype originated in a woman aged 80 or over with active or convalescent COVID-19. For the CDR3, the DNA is TGTGCCTGGAGTGTAAGATTGCCGTACGGCTCCTATAATTCACCCCTCCACTTT. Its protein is CAWSVRLPYGSYNSPLHF.